This T cell receptor beta chain was profiled in a study of T-cell reconstitution after alpha-beta-depleted transplantation in children (dated by TCRdb to the mid-2010s). Notes on the research overall: Using TCR repertoire profiling, the study quantitatively followed how T-cell immune reconstitution unfolded in children after TCRalphabeta/CD19-depleted allogeneic hematopoietic cell transplantation. Study-level results and caveats: In some patients, the high TCRbeta diversity seen at day 60 was put down to recipient T cells and intrathymic progenitors that had survived conditioning. Apparently early alphabetaT-cell count recovery about two months after transplant reportedly relied on only several hundred rapidly expanded clones derived from non-depleted graft cells. Over the following months the frequencies of hyperexpanded clones went down, and after one year T-cell counts and TCRbeta diversity were mostly credited to newly produced T cells.

The library relied on PCR. Reads for this sample came from an Illumina HiSeq 2500. To normalize quantification of the TCRbeta repertoire, the TCR libraries were built with molecular barcoding that relied on unique molecular identifiers. In TCRdb, the public reads were trimmed at Q25 with fastp and aligned with MiXCR, with productive beta chains retained. Every distinct CDR3 protein forms one entry, paired with its most common genes and DNA. The sample data list about a million distinct CDR3 sequences, and around 30% of these were observed just once. The biggest ten clones account for approximately 30% of the sample. The V end loses 4 bases and the J end loses 2 bases, and a stretch of 13 bases separates them. Based on the germline V gene, the CDR1 and CDR2 sequences are SQVTM and ANQGSEA. The CDR3 spans 14 residues, from the cysteine through the phenylalanine. CDR3 DNA is the only sequence kept; it has 42 bases, read in frame from the first base.

The treatment or condition label of this sample denotes: allogeneic hematopoietic cell transplantation with graft depleted of TCRalphabeta T cells and CD19 B cells. Transplant recipients were children who received TCRalphabeta/CD19-depleted allogeneic hematopoietic cell grafts. This clonotype was found a few times. It has no known antigen specificity. Qualities for individual bases were not recorded, and no much larger clone is one base off. Here the sequenced sample was PBMCs, mostly from graft donor cells, taken 360 days after TCRalphabeta/CD19-depleted stem cell transplant. This sequence originates from a boy in the first two years of life who had a stem cell transplant for SCID, so the T cells may come from the graft donor. The chain is encoded by TRBV29-1 joined to TRBJ2-3, with no confidently assigned D gene. The nucleotide sequence is given as TGCAGCGTTGGGCACGGCCTGGACACAGATACGCAGTATTTT. This yields the protein CSVGHGLDTDTQYF.